This T cell receptor beta chain derives from a study of blood T cell repertoires in COVID-19. The wider study: COVID-19 samples collected from the United States, Italy and Spain covered acute and convalescent phases. Sources were T cells, B-cell-depleted T cells, or PBMCs; the material itself was cDNA or gDNA.

The V gene's germline CDR1 is MNHNS and CDR2 SASEGT. The CDR3 sequence is 14 residues long. V was cut by 3 bases and J by 5 bases, with 10 bases left in between. As originally analysed: The assay estimated nucleated cells by amplifying reference gene primers. Measured with immunoSEQ multiplex PCR; TCRdb has only the in-frame clones, and not every one. V and J calls and clone size are those listed in that table; D and trimming were worked out from the DNA. The top ten clones hold under 0.3% of a sample with around 620,000 clones, around 89% of them seen once. The chain combines TRBV6-1 with TRBJ1-4; a possible D gene is TRBD1 (5 bases). The origin of this receptor is a woman younger than 35 with acute or convalescent COVID-19. Source material: peripheral blood. The CDR3 sequence is CASSEIQVNEKLFF. DNA of the CDR3: TGTGCCAGCAGTGAGATACAGGTCAATGAAAAACTGTTTTTT.